The rows below give T cell receptor beta chains drawn from one sample of a study of T cells in Graves' hyperthyroidism and ophthalmopathy. MiXCR, applied by TCRdb to the multiplex PCR reads, yields one record per CDR3 protein. The table records a few hundred thousand distinct CDR3 sequences, more than 45% of them present only once. The specimen was peripheral blood or thyroid tissue (not recorded which). These receptors were obtained from an adult woman with Graves' disease, either hyperthyroidism or ophthalmopathy (not recorded which). CDR3s include the opening cysteine and the closing phenylalanine or tryptophan. The D gene is left open where the match is weak. Size tells how often a clone was seen (once, few, many) or the class of an expanded clone, and some rows leave it out.

V: TRBV20-1; J: TRBJ2-2; D: -; length: 14; size: -; CDR3: CSSRTGRESGELFF; DNA: TGCAGTTCGAGGACAGGGCGGGAGTCCGGGGAGCTGTTTTTT
V: TRBV6-5; J: TRBJ1-4; D: -; length: 14; size: many; CDR3: CASSYSAGNEKLFF; DNA: TGTGCCAGCAGTTACTCGGCGGGGAATGAAAAACTGTTTTTT
V: TRBV15; J: TRBJ2-6; D: -; length: 16; size: many; CDR3: CATSRGFVSGANVLTF; DNA: TGTGCCACCAGCAGGGGGTTTGTCTCTGGGGCCAACGTCCTGACTTTC
V: TRBV10-2; J: TRBJ1-2; D: TRBD1; length: 15; size: -; CDR3: CASSQAGGTGVGYTF; DNA: TGCGCCAGCAGCCAAGCCGGCGGGACAGGGGTTGGCTACACCTTC
V: TRBV5-1; J: TRBJ2-5; D: -; length: 14; size: many; CDR3: CASTPRGGGETQYF; DNA: TGCGCCAGCACCCCCAGGGGGGGCGGGGAGACCCAGTACTTC
V: TRBV7-2; J: TRBJ2-7; D: TRBD1; length: 13; size: -; CDR3: CASSLRQGSELYF; DNA: TGTGCCAGCAGCTTAAGACAGGGCTCCGAGCTGTACTTC
V: TRBV5-1; J: TRBJ1-1; D: TRBD1; length: 15; size: many; CDR3: CASSLGTGGKTEAFF; DNA: TGCGCCAGCAGCTTGGGGACAGGGGGGAAAACTGAAGCTTTCTTT
V: TRBV5-1; J: TRBJ2-2; D: -; length: 13; size: many; CDR3: CASSLVRTGELFF; DNA: TGCGCCAGCAGCTTGGTTCGGACCGGGGAGCTGTTTTTT
V: TRBV5-1; J: TRBJ1-2; D: -; length: 15; size: many; CDR3: CASSLLAGQSYGYTF; DNA: TGCGCCAGCAGCTTGCTCGCCGGACAGAGCTATGGCTACACCTTC
V: TRBV5-6; J: TRBJ1-4; D: -; length: 15; size: many; CDR3: CASSKQPATNEKLFF; DNA: TGTGCCAGCAGCAAACAGCCTGCAACTAATGAAAAACTGTTTTTT